This T cell receptor beta chain stems from a study of T cell responses to AZD1222 COVID-19 vaccine. Clones were sequenced by immunoSEQ multiplex PCR, and TCRdb holds only the in-frame ones, with some missing. The sample lists some 110,000 clones, roughly 90% seen once, with 5% to 5.5% in the top ten. General study results and limits: Targets within unmutated variant regions were reportedly found for nearly half of spike-specific TCRs.

Germline CDR1 and CDR2: SGHAT and FQNNGV. The length of the CDR3 is 16 residues. The V end was cut by 2 bases, the J end by 2 bases, with 14 bases between. This clone was seen once. Its antigen is still unknown. The source material was peripheral blood, sampled on day 0 of AZD1222 vaccination. V and J are TRBV11-2 and TRBJ2-3; D perhaps matches TRBD2 (5 bases). The TCR originated in an adult in good health. CDR3 nucleotide sequence: TGTGCCAGCAGCTTACAGGCAGGAGGCCTCACAGATACGCAGTATTTT. It yields the protein CASSLQAGGLTDTQYF.